A selection of T cell receptor beta chains follows, all from one sample in a study of blood T cell repertoires in COVID-19. This table comes from immunoSEQ multiplex PCR, and its TCRdb copy is limited to in-frame clones, with some not included. Of about 280,000 clones listed, roughly 87% are singletons. The sequenced sample consisted of peripheral blood. These receptors all come from a man aged 18 to 29 with active or convalescent COVID-19. Both conserved end residues are part of each CDR3. The D gene is left open where the match is weak. Clone size, where shown, is once, few, many, or a class for clones that have expanded.

NA | TRBJ2-6 | TRBV7-6 | NA | TGTGCCAGCAGCTTATATGGTGGGGGGTCAGGGGCCAACGTCCTGACTTTC | CASSLYGGGSGANVLTF
NA | TRBJ1-3 | TRBV18 | TRBD1 | TGTGCCAGCTCACACCTAGAGCTCAGGGGGTCCCACTCTGGAAACACCATATATTTT | CASSHLELRGSHSGNTIYF
NA | TRBJ1-4 | TRBV9 | NA | TGTGCCAGCAGCGTAGGAAACAGGGTTTATGAAAAACTGTTTTTT | CASSVGNRVYEKLFF
NA | TRBJ1-1 | TRBV20-1 | NA | TGCAGTGCTAGTTGGTCGCGGGGGTTCACTGAAGCTTTCTTT | CSASWSRGFTEAFF
NA | TRBJ1-2 | TRBV7-8 | NA | TGTGCCAGCAGCTCTTCGGGACATTCTAACTATGGCTACACCTTC | CASSSSGHSNYGYTF
NA | TRBJ2-5 | TRBV24-1 | NA | TGTGCCACCAGTGATTCGGGCTCCCCGGGGGAGACCCAGTACTTC | CATSDSGSPGETQYF
NA | TRBJ2-7 | TRBV5-1 | NA | TGCGCCAGCAGCTTGGAGCCGGGGGACGAGCAGTACTTC | CASSLEPGDEQYF
NA | TRBJ2-7 | TRBV6-2/TRBV6-3 | TRBD1 | TGTGCCAGCAGTTTCCTCCAGGGGGCAGGTGCCGAGCAGTACTTC | CASSFLQGAGAEQYF
NA | TRBJ2-7 | TRBV6-5 | NA | TGTGCCAGCAGTTACTCGAACTACAGGGTTTACTACGAGCAGTACTTC | CASSYSNYRVYYEQYF
NA | TRBJ1-3 | TRBV5-1 | NA | TGCGCCAGCAGCTGGGGACCGGACAGAGGAAACACCATATATTTT | CASSWGPDRGNTIYF
NA | TRBJ2-2 | TRBV5-6 | TRBD2 | TGTGCCAGCAGCCCAATCGGGGGGGGTGTAGCCACCGGGGAGCTGTTTTTT | CASSPIGGGVATGELFF
NA | TRBJ2-2 | TRBV11-2 | NA | TGTGCCAGCAGCTTAGGGATTGAGAGGGCGGGGGAGCTGTTTTTT | CASSLGIERAGELFF
NA | TRBJ2-4 | TRBV7-9 | NA | TGTGCCAGCAGCTTAGCCAGGACTGGAAACATTCAGTACTTC | CASSLARTGNIQYF
NA | TRBJ2-6 | TRBV9 | NA | TGTGCCAGCAGCGATACATGGGGGGCCAACGTCCTGACTTTC | CASSDTWGANVLTF
NA | TRBJ2-3 | TRBV29-1 | NA | TGCAGCGTTGCTGGCTCCAGGGGCACAGATACGCAGTATTTT | CSVAGSRGTDTQYF
NA | TRBJ2-7 | TRBV6-6 | NA | TGTGCCAGCAGTTACACCAGCGAGCAGTACTTC | CASSYTSEQYF
NA | TRBJ2-3 | TRBV15 | NA | TGTGCGACCAGGTCCAGGGAGAGTGGGAGGGATACGCAGTATTTT | CATRSRESGRDTQYF
NA | TRBJ2-1 | TRBV3-1/TRBV3-2 | NA | TGTGCCAGCAGCCCCGGACAGTTTTACTATTTCTTC | CASSPGQFYYFF
NA | TRBJ2-7 | TRBV18 | TRBD1 | TGTGCCAGCTCACTGGGACAGGGGGGTTACGAGCAGTACTTC | CASSLGQGGYEQYF
NA | TRBJ1-6 | TRBV19 | NA | TGTGCCAGTAGTTCAACAGGGCAGGCGACTTCACCCCTCCACTTT | CASSSTGQATSPLHF
NA | TRBJ2-5 | TRBV20-1 | NA | TGCAGTGCTAGCGGCGGAGAGACCCAGTACTTC | CSASGGETQYF
NA | TRBJ1-6 | TRBV25-1 | NA | TGTGCCAGCAGTGCTGCGGGGGGGTCACCCCTCCACTTT | CASSAAGGSPLHF
few | TRBJ2-2 | TRBV6-4 | TRBD1 | TGTGCCAGCAGCCCGCGACAGGGTGGGAACACCGGGGAGCTGTTTTTT | CASSPRQGGNTGELFF
NA | TRBJ1-1 | TRBV12-3/TRBV12-4 | NA | TGTGCCAGCAGTACTGAGGCTGAAGCTTTCTTT | CASSTEAEAFF
once | TRBJ2-2 | TRBV2 | NA | TGTGCCAGCAGTGCAGGGGTGGACACCGGGGAGCTGTTTTTT | CASSAGVDTGELFF
NA | TRBJ1-2 | TRBV15 | NA | TGTGCCACCAGCAGAGCCCAGACACCCTCTAACTATGGCTACACCTTC | CATSRAQTPSNYGYTF
NA | TRBJ1-5 | TRBV2 | NA | TGTGCCAGCAGGCCCAACGGGGGAAACAATCAGCCCCAGCATTTT | CASRPNGGNNQPQHF
few | TRBJ1-5 | TRBV2 | NA | TGTGCCAGCAGAGCCACAGGGTTCGGCAATCAGCCCCAGCATTTT | CASRATGFGNQPQHF
NA | TRBJ1-3 | TRBV10-3 | NA | TGTGCCATCAGTGAGGGTGGGGGCGCTGGAAACACCATATATTTT | CAISEGGGAGNTIYF
NA | TRBJ2-3 | TRBV20-1 | NA | TGCAGTGCTAGTTCGGGAAGAGGCACAGATACGCAGTATTTT | CSASSGRGTDTQYF
NA | TRBJ2-1 | TRBV3-1/TRBV3-2 | TRBD2 | TGTGCCAGCAGCCAAGGTCTAGCGGGGGAGAATGAGCAGTTCTTC | CASSQGLAGENEQFF
NA | TRBJ2-3 | TRBV24-1 | TRBD1 | TGTGCCACCACTCCTCCGGGACAGGGGGCATCAGATACGCAGTATTTT | CATTPPGQGASDTQYF
once | TRBJ1-6 | TRBV5-1 | TRBD1 | TGCGCCAGCAGCGAAGCGACAGGGTATAATTCACCCCTCCACTTT | CASSEATGYNSPLHF
NA | TRBJ1-1 | TRBV21-1 | NA | TGTGCCAGCAGCAAAGGAACAGGTGGACAGAACACTGAAGCTTTCTTT | CASSKGTGGQNTEAFF
NA | TRBJ2-5 | TRBV5-1 | TRBD2 | TGCGCCAGCAGCTTGCCTAGCGGCGAACAAGAGACCCAGTACTTC | CASSLPSGEQETQYF
NA | TRBJ2-1 | TRBV19 | TRBD2 | TGTGCCAGTAGTTGGACTAGCGGGGCCTCCTACAATGAGCAGTTCTTC | CASSWTSGASYNEQFF
NA | TRBJ1-5 | TRBV19 | TRBD1 | TGTGCCAGTACCTACAGACAGGGAAACAATCAGCCCCAGCATTTT | CASTYRQGNNQPQHF
NA | TRBJ1-5 | TRBV27 | TRBD1 | TGTGCCAGCAGTAGGGGACAGGGTGGTCAGCCCCAGCATTTT | CASSRGQGGQPQHF
NA | TRBJ1-1 | TRBV28 | TRBD1 | TGTGCCAGCAGTCTCCACAGGGGGGCTTTCTTT | CASSLHRGAFF
NA | TRBJ2-7 | TRBV5-4 | NA | TGTGCCAGCAGCTTGAAAGGGGGATACGAGCAGTACTTC | CASSLKGGYEQYF
NA | TRBJ1-2 | TRBV6-1 | TRBD1 | TGTGCCAGCAGTGAAACCAGGACAGGGGGCAATAACTATGGCTACACCTTC | CASSETRTGGNNYGYTF